The T cell receptor beta chain described here comes from a study of blood T cell repertoires in COVID-19. Study-level background: COVID-19 samples from acute and convalescent phases originated in the United States, Italy and Spain.

Per the authors' pipeline: The authors estimated nucleated cell counts from reference gene primer amplification. This table comes from immunoSEQ multiplex PCR, and its TCRdb copy is limited to in-frame clones, with some not included. Clone size and the V and J calls come from that table; the DNA yielded D and trimming. In the table there are about 160,000 clones, more than 65% of which are singletons. This TCR was sampled from a woman older than 75 with active or convalescent COVID-19. Sequencing was performed on peripheral blood.

The CDR3 DNA sequence: TGCGCCAGCAGTGGGGGACTAGCGGGAAGCGAGACCCAGTACTTC. Amino acid sequence: CASSGGLAGSETQYF. The chain links TRBV10-1 to TRBJ2-5; TRBD2 agrees at 13 bases. Trimming at V came to 4 bases and at J to 5 bases, leaving 4 bases not matched to a gene. The CDR3 runs to 15 residues. Per the germline V gene, CDR1 is WNHNN and CDR2 is SYGVQD (reference sequence).